Following are 16 T cell receptor beta chains from one sample sequenced in a study of T cells in Graves' hyperthyroidism and ophthalmopathy. Template material for amplifying TCR beta CDR3 regions consisted of RNA transcripts. First-round RT-PCR of the TCR CDR3 relied on the HTBI primer set. TCRdb reanalysed the multiplex PCR reads using MiXCR and keeps one entry per CDR3 protein. The sample shows about 590,000 distinct CDR3 sequences, 15% to 18% of them seen only once. Sequenced material: blood. The receptors come from a woman in her 30s with Graves' hyperthyroidism.

This clonotype was detected many times. The chain is built from TRBV27 and TRBJ1-2; maybe TRBD1 (5 bases). This CDR3 region has 13 residues. The ends were cut back, 7 bases at V and 0 bases at J, with 9 bases in the middle. Germline V lookup: CDR1 MNHEY, CDR2 SMNVEV (reference sequence). The CDR3 reads CASTAGPNYGYTF. The CDR3 coding sequence is TGTGCCAGCACTGCGGGGCCTAACTATGGCTACACCTTC.

This clonotype was seen at least ten times. CDR3 bases: TGTGCCAGCAGTTCCAGCGACTCACGGAGAAACTATGGCTACACCTTC. Translated: CASSSSDSRRNYGYTF. The chain joins TRBV6-2 or TRBV6-3 to TRBJ1-2; D is undetermined. Germline loops: CDR1 MNHEY, CDR2 SVGEGT. The CDR3 has 16 amino acids. Trimming pared 4 bases from V and 2 bases from J, leaving 17 bases between.

V is TRBV7-9 and J is TRBJ2-1; D is perhaps TRBD1 or TRBD2 (7 bases each). CDR1 and CDR2 (germline): SEHNR, FQNEAQ (reference sequence). The length of the CDR3 is 18 residues. V lost 5 bases to trimming and J lost 7 bases, with 27 bases between them. For the CDR3, the DNA is TGTGCCAGCAGCCCTAGTCCCCCCCCCGCCAGGGGGGGGAATGAGCAGTTCTTC. Encoded protein: CASSPSPPPARGGNEQFF.

This clonotype has ten or more counts. The junction departs from the called germline gene at one end, perhaps through a read error. CDR3 in amino acids: CATSTGANQPQHF. CDR3 nucleotide sequence: TGTGCCACCAGCACAGGGGCCAATCAGCCCCAGCATTTT. V gene TRBV3-1 combines with J gene TRBJ1-5; the match to TRBD1 covers 7 bases. Germline CDR1 is LGHDT and CDR2 is YNNKEL (reference sequence). The CDR3 has 13 amino acids.

The rearrangement joins TRBV30 to TRBJ1-2; TRBD1 matches at 8 bases. CDR3 length: 13 residues. V lost 1 base to trimming and J lost 5 bases; unmatched junction nucleotides: 3. Germline V gene lookup returns CDR1 GTSNPN and CDR2 SVGIG (reference sequence). CDR3 DNA sequence: TGTGCCTGGAGTGCCAGACAGGGGTATGGCTACACCTTC. It yields the protein CAWSARQGYGYTF.

This clonotype was observed many times. The chain employs TRBV27 and TRBJ2-1; D is possibly TRBD1 (5 bases). With 6 bases removed from V and 0 bases from J, the gap between germline ends came to 12 bases. Germline CDR1 is MNHEY and CDR2 is SMNVEV (reference sequence). This CDR3 is built from 15 residues. As DNA, the CDR3 is TGTGCCAGCAGAGTGGGGCAGGACTCCTACAATGAGCAGTTCTTC. Translating it yields CASRVGQDSYNEQFF.

Ten or more counts support this clonotype. CDR3 in amino acids: CASRTGDSPLHF. Written as DNA, the CDR3 is TGTGCCAGCAGGACAGGGGACTCACCCCTCCACTTT. The chain joins TRBV27 to TRBJ1-6; 8 bases fit TRBD1. The trim removed 6 bases at V and 10 bases at J, leaving 2 bases unmatched. Germline assignment: CDR1 MNHEY and CDR2 SMNVEV (reference sequence). The CDR3 has 12 amino acids.

This clonotype was found many times. This chain connects TRBV2 to TRBJ1-2; TRBD1 is a possible D gene (6 bases). CDR1 and CDR2 (germline): SNHLY, FYNNEI. Trimming took off 9 bases at V and 5 bases at J, with 19 bases between the two ends. The CDR3 length is 14 residues. For the CDR3, the DNA is TGTGCCAGGAGGAAAGACGACAGGTTGTATGGCTACACCTTC. It translates to CARRKDDRLYGYTF.

Details on this clonotype: A much larger clone differs by one base, so this may be a read error. The rearrangement joins TRBV27 to TRBJ1-6, with a possible D match to TRBD1 (5 bases). Germline V gene lookup returns CDR1 MNHEY and CDR2 SMNVEV (reference sequence). V shed 6 bases and J shed 5 bases, with 14 bases lying between them. There are 15 residues in the CDR3. CDR3 sequence: CASRTTGLHNSPLHF. The CDR3 coding sequence is TGTGCCAGCAGGACTACAGGACTACATAATTCACCCCTCCACTTT.

This clonotype has at least ten counts. J is TRBJ2-1 and V is TRBV18; unclear D gene. V was shortened by 4 bases and J by 0 bases, with 10 bases between the two germline ends. The CDR3 is 15 amino acids. The V gene's germline CDR1 is KGHSH and CDR2 LQKENI. The CDR3 bases are TGTGCCAGCTCACAAGTCGATAGCTCCTACAATGAGCAGTTCTTC. Amino acid sequence: CASSQVDSSYNEQFF.

With regard to this clonotype: A read error may account for a junction end that differs from germline. The chain recombines TRBV7-7 with TRBJ2-3, with D tentatively TRBD1 (6 bases). The germline V gene has CDR1 SSHAT and CDR2 FNYEAQ (reference sequence). The CDR3 covers 14 residues. This CDR3 reads CASSTEWGPDTQYF. The CDR3 DNA follows: TGTGCTAGCAGTACAGAATGGGGGCCAGATACGCAGTATTTT.

The rearrangement uses TRBV29-1 and TRBJ1-1; D ambiguous. Trimming removed 7 bases from V and 1 base from J, with 10 bases in between. This CDR3 is built from 12 residues. Per germline, CDR1 SQVTM and CDR2 ANQGSEA. The CDR3 DNA is TGCAGCGGATCCGAGGGGAACACTGAAGCTTTCTTT. This gives the protein CSGSEGNTEAFF.

The table lists this clonotype with many counts. The rearrangement links TRBV6-1 to TRBJ2-7; 11 bases are a match to TRBD2. V gave up 6 bases and J gave up 3 bases; unmatched junction bases: 4. Per germline, CDR1 MNHNS and CDR2 SASEGT. This CDR3 has 14 residues. Here the CDR3 DNA reads TGTGCCAGCAGGATAACTAGCGGGAGCTACGAGCAGTACTTC. The encoded protein is CASRITSGSYEQYF.

This clonotype was found many times. V is TRBV7-9 and J is TRBJ2-1; unclear D gene. The CDR3 runs 13 residues. Trimming left V 5 bases short and J 12 bases short, with 17 bases between. CDR1 is SEHNR, CDR2 FQNEAQ, per germline (reference sequence). The CDR3: CASSADLTFTQFF. Written as DNA, the CDR3 is TGTGCCAGCAGCGCAGACCTGACATTTACGCAGTTCTTC.

This clonotype was observed many times. CDR3 bases: TGTGCCAGCAGTTACTCGAGGCGGCTCACAGATACGCAGTATTTT. It translates to CASSYSRRLTDTQYF. The chain joins TRBV6-2 or TRBV6-3 to TRBJ2-3; D ambiguous. With 0 bases removed from V and 2 bases from J, the gap between germline ends came to 9 bases. The germline gives CDR1 MNHEY, CDR2 SVGEGT. The CDR3 loop spans 15 amino acids.

J is TRBJ2-1 and V is TRBV7-2; 8 bases match TRBD2. V trimming: 1 base; J trimming: 12 bases; junction bases outside the gene matches: 11. This CDR3 contains 15 residues. Germline V gene sequence: CDR1 SGHTA, CDR2 FQGNSA. This CDR3 is CASSLDQREPDGQFF. The CDR3 bases are TGTGCCAGCAGCTTAGACCAGCGGGAGCCCGACGGGCAGTTCTTC. Drawing the rest from reference TRBV7-2 and TRBJ2-1, the complete variable domain is GAGVSQSPSNKVTEKGKDVELRCDPISGHTALYWYRQSLGQGLEFLIYFQGNSAPDKSGLPSDRFSAERTGGSVSTLTIQRTQQEDSAVYLCASSLDQREPDGQFFGPGTRLTVL.